The source of this TCR beta chain is a study of blood T cell repertoires in COVID-19. The overall study: Acute-phase and convalescent COVID-19 samples originated in the United States, Italy and Spain. The analysed material was cDNA or gDNA that came from T cells, B-cell-depleted T cells, or PBMCs.

Study processing details: Amplification of reference gene primers was used by the study to estimate nucleated cell counts. Using immunoSEQ multiplex PCR, the repertoire was profiled, and TCRdb retains in-frame clones only, with some absent. Clone size and the V and J calls come from that table; the DNA yielded D and trimming. This sample has some 97,000 clones, with approximately 93% found just once. The V gene end was trimmed by 0 bases and the J gene end by 4 bases; junction bases not matched to a gene: 10. This CDR3 contains 18 residues. Sequenced: peripheral blood. This sequence originates from a man between 60 and 75 years old with acute or convalescent COVID-19. The V and J genes are TRBV23-1 and TRBJ1-1, with TRBD1 matching 11 bases. TRBV23-1 is given ORF status, its function remaining uncertain. The CDR3 reads CASSQSGGTGGEGTEAFF. For the CDR3, the DNA is TGCGCCAGCAGTCAATCGGGAGGGACAGGGGGAGAGGGCACTGAAGCTTTCTTT.